This entry lists 21 T cell receptor beta chains sequenced from one sample in a study of shared clonotypes between healthy human individuals. Sequenced by immunoSEQ multiplex PCR; TCRdb stores in-frame clones only, minus some. Of roughly 650,000 clones in the sample, around 97% were seen once. Sample: naive CD4+ T cells sorted from blood. The subset: CD45RA+ positively selected. These receptors all stem from a woman aged 30 to 39 in good health.

The rearrangement links TRBV5-1 to TRBJ2-4, with TRBD1 matching over 11 bases. Losses at the gene ends were 6 bases for V and 9 bases for J; bases not matched to a gene: 14. The V gene's germline CDR1 is SGHRS and CDR2 YFSETQ. The length of the CDR3 is 16 residues. The CDR3 spells CASTRTGGAGMAIQYF. CDR3 nucleotide sequence: TGCGCCAGCACCCGGACAGGGGGCGCCGGTATGGCCATTCAGTACTTC.

The CDR3 coding sequence is TGTGCCAGCAGCGACCCTAGACAGAGCTACGAGCAGTACTTC. Its protein product is CASSDPRQSYEQYF. The chain uses TRBV5-6 and TRBJ2-7, with D maybe TRBD1 (5 bases). The CDR3 is made up of 14 amino acids. Germline V gene data show CDR1 as SGHDT and CDR2 as YYEEEE. Trimming stripped 4 bases from V and 3 bases from J, with 14 bases between.

The chain couples TRBV2 to TRBJ2-7; the D gene could be TRBD1 or TRBD2 (6 bases each). Germline-derived CDR1 and CDR2 are SNHLY and FYNNEI. This CDR3 contains 15 residues. The germline V and J ends were trimmed by 6 bases and 4 bases, with 19 bases remaining between them. The CDR3 reads CASSIRGQRSYEQYF. The DNA for the CDR3 is TGTGCCAGCAGCATCCGGGGGCAAAGATCTTACGAGCAGTACTTC.

V usage is TRBV7-9 and J usage is TRBJ1-1; D gene ambiguous. The germline V gene has CDR1 SEHNR and CDR2 FQNEAQ (reference sequence). The ends were cut back, 1 base at V and 6 bases at J, with 3 bases in the middle. The CDR3 covers 11 residues. Here the CDR3 reads CASSLEAEAFF. CDR3 nucleotide sequence: TGTGCCAGCAGCTTAGAGGCTGAAGCTTTCTTT.

The chain uses TRBV10-3 and TRBJ1-1; D is undetermined. The V gene lost 5 bases and the J gene lost 3 bases, with 10 bases spanning the gap. CDR3 size: 13 residues. Germline V lookup: CDR1 ENHRY, CDR2 SYGVKD. The CDR3 spells CAISRGEDTEAFF. CDR3 nucleotides: TGTGCCATCAGTCGCGGGGAAGACACTGAAGCTTTCTTT.

The chain combines TRBV4-1 with TRBJ1-4; unclear D gene. The V gene's germline CDR1 is MGHRA and CDR2 YSYEKL. Trimming removed 1 base at V and 5 bases at J, with 11 bases between. This CDR3 has 15 residues. The CDR3 sequence: CASSQVGLGNEKLFF. The CDR3 DNA reads TGCGCCAGCAGCCAAGTGGGCCTAGGGAATGAAAAACTGTTTTTT.

The chain employs TRBV19 and TRBJ1-1; D gene unclear. Germline V gene data show CDR1 as LNHDA and CDR2 as SQIVND (reference sequence). The CDR3 consists of 13 residues. V shed 4 bases and J shed 1 base, with 7 bases lying between them. The CDR3 sequence is CASSTHQNTEAFF. CDR3 DNA: TGTGCCAGTAGTACCCATCAGAACACTGAAGCTTTCTTT. Looking up the rest from reference TRBV19 and TRBJ1-1 gives the full variable domain: DGGITQSPKYLFRKEGQNVTLSCEQNLNHDAMYWYRQDPGQGLRLIYYSQIVNDFQKGDIAEGYSVSREKKESFPLTVTSAQKNPTAFYLCASSTHQNTEAFFGQGTRLTVV.

CDR3 residues: CASSLVRGVNEKLFF. As DNA, the CDR3 is TGTGCCAGCAGCTTAGTTAGGGGCGTTAATGAAAAACTGTTTTTT. The chain uses TRBV11-2 and TRBJ1-4, with D possibly matching TRBD1 (5 bases). V lost 1 base to trimming and J lost 4 bases, with 10 bases between them. Per germline, CDR1 SGHAT and CDR2 FQNNGV. The CDR3 contains 15 residues. The entire variable domain, with the rest obtained from reference TRBV11-2 and TRBJ1-4, is as follows: EAGVAQSPRYKIIEKRQSVAFWCNPISGHATLYWYQQILGQGPKLLIQFQNNGVVDDSQLPKDRFSAERLKGVDSTLKIQPAKLEDSAVYLCASSLVRGVNEKLFFGSGTQLSVL.

This chain uses TRBV7-9 with TRBJ2-4; D may be TRBD1 (6 bases). V gave up 3 bases and J gave up 7 bases, with 13 bases separating them. CDR1 is SEHNR and CDR2 is FQNEAQ in the germline V gene (reference sequence). The length of the CDR3 is 14 residues. As DNA, the CDR3 is TGTGCCAGCAGCTTCGGGCAGGGGTTGAACATTCAGTACTTC. Translating it yields CASSFGQGLNIQYF. Based on the CDR3 plus reference TRBV7-9 and TRBJ2-4, the full variable domain is DTGVSQNPRHKITKRGQNVTFRCDPISEHNRLYWYRQTLGQGPEFLTYFQNEAQLEKSRLLSDRFSAERPKGSFSTLEIQRTEQGDSAMYLCASSFGQGLNIQYFGAGTRLSVL.

The J gene is TRBJ2-1, the V gene TRBV11-2, with TRBD2 matching over 11 bases. CDR1 is SGHAT and CDR2 is FQNNGV in the germline V gene. The junction had 4 bases not matched to a gene; V was cut back by 5 bases and J by 1 base. There are 16 residues in the CDR3. The CDR3 region is CASSQGLAVSYNEQFF. In DNA, the CDR3 is TGTGCCAGCAGCCAGGGACTAGCGGTTTCCTACAATGAGCAGTTCTTC.

The chain joins TRBV10-3 to TRBJ2-1, with TRBD2 matching 13 bases. The J segment lost 8 bases and the V segment lost 0 bases, leaving 13 bases of the junction unmatched. Germline lookup yields CDR1 ENHRY and CDR2 SYGVKD. There are 19 residues in the CDR3. The CDR3 DNA reads TGTGCCATCAGTGAGTCAGGGGGACTAGCGGGATTCCCCCAACATGAGCAGTTCTTC. Encoded protein: CAISESGGLAGFPQHEQFF.

V and J are TRBV5-1 and TRBJ1-1; D is possibly TRBD1 (5 bases). Trimming took 0 bases from V and 5 from J, leaving 11 bases between them. CDR3 length: 14 amino acids. Per germline, CDR1 SGHRS and CDR2 YFSETQ. The CDR3 here is CASSLEVGRTEAFF. CDR3 bases: TGCGCCAGCAGCTTGGAGGTGGGGCGGACTGAAGCTTTCTTT. Full variable domain (rest looked up from reference TRBV5-1 and TRBJ1-1): KAGVTQTPRYLIKTRGQQVTLSCSPISGHRSVSWYQQTPGQGLQFLFEYFSETQRNKGNFPGRFSGRQFSNSRSEMNVSTLELGDSALYLCASSLEVGRTEAFFGQGTRLTVV.

The gene calls are TRBV28 and TRBJ1-5; D remains unclear. V was clipped by 4 bases and J by 7 bases, with 20 bases between them. The germline gives CDR1 MDHEN, CDR2 SYDVKM. CDR3 length: 16 residues. The CDR3 here is CASSSRTSRPDQPQHF. Written as DNA, the CDR3 is TGTGCCAGCAGTTCAAGGACTTCGAGACCCGACCAGCCCCAGCATTTT.

This clone was counted once. V gene TRBV4-2 combines with J gene TRBJ2-4, with 8 bases aligning to TRBD2. The germline V gene encodes CDR1 LGHNA and CDR2 YNFKEQ. The CDR3 totals 14 residues. With V trimmed by 1 base and J by 6 bases, 2 bases remained unmatched. CDR3 in amino acids: CASSQALAGNIQYF. CDR3 coding DNA: TGTGCCAGCAGCCAAGCCCTAGCGGGAAACATTCAGTACTTC.

This chain connects TRBV27 to TRBJ2-1; perhaps TRBD2 as D (5 bases). The CDR3 runs 15 residues. V lost 6 bases and J 3 bases, leaving 15 bases between the germline ends. The germline V gene encodes CDR1 MNHEY and CDR2 SMNVEV (reference sequence). The chain's CDR3 is CASSQSGTFYNEQFF. The CDR3 bases are TGTGCCAGCAGCCAGAGCGGAACCTTCTACAATGAGCAGTTCTTC.

The J gene is TRBJ2-3, the V gene TRBV9, with D maybe TRBD2 (5 bases). This CDR3 has 16 amino acids. The V gene lost 2 bases and the J gene lost 4 bases, with 17 bases spanning the gap. Germline loops: CDR1 SGDLS, CDR2 YYNGEE. The CDR3 loop is CASSVEGWDFPDTQYF. CDR3 nucleotides: TGTGCCAGCAGCGTCGAGGGCTGGGATTTTCCAGATACGCAGTATTTT. Supplemented by reference TRBV9 and TRBJ2-3, the full variable domain reads DSGVTQTPKHLITATGQRVTLRCSPRSGDLSVYWYQQSLDQGLQFLIQYYNGEERAKGNILERFSAQQFPDLHSELNLSSLELGDSALYFCASSVEGWDFPDTQYFGPGTRLTVL.

As DNA, the CDR3 is TGTGCCAGCAGTTTATACCGGGGTGAAAACTATGGCTACACCTTC. Amino acids: CASSLYRGENYGYTF. This chain links TRBV28 with TRBJ1-2; no definite D call. V was trimmed by 1 base and J by 2 bases, leaving 11 bases between them. CDR3 length equals 15 residues. The germline V gene encodes CDR1 MDHEN and CDR2 SYDVKM.

The chain employs TRBV18 and TRBJ1-2; possibly TRBD1 for D (5 bases). V was trimmed by 3 bases and J by 7 bases, leaving 18 bases between them. The germline V gene encodes CDR1 KGHSH and CDR2 LQKENI. The CDR3 is 15 residues long. CDR3 loop: CASSPRRGGGGGYTF. DNA of the CDR3: TGTGCCAGCTCACCCCGCCGGGGGGGAGGAGGTGGCTACACCTTC. Variable domain in full (rest from reference TRBV18 and TRBJ1-2): NAGVMQNPRHLVRRRGQEARLRCSPMKGHSHVYWYRQLPEEGLKFMVYLQKENIIDESGMPKERFSAEFPKEGPSILRIQQVVRGDSAAYFCASSPRRGGGGGYTFGSGTRLTVV.

The chain is built from TRBV5-4 and TRBJ2-7; D could derive from TRBD1 or TRBD2 (6 bases each). V shed 4 bases and J shed 4 bases, with 12 bases lying between them. CDR3 length: 13 amino acids. Germline CDR1 is SGHNT and CDR2 is YYREEE (reference sequence). The CDR3 DNA reads as TGTGCCAGCAGCGGGGGGCGGGTATACGAGCAGTACTTC. It yields the protein CASSGGRVYEQYF.

The V call is TRBV6-1, the J call TRBJ2-3, with 8 bases that match TRBD2. V lost 6 bases to trimming and J lost 4 bases; unmatched junction nucleotides: 9. The CDR3 is made up of 15 amino acids. Per the germline V gene, CDR1 is MNHNS and CDR2 is SASEGT. DNA for the CDR3: TGTGCCAGCAGGCCGCGGGGGGATGGGGCAGATACGCAGTATTTT. Its protein product is CASRPRGDGADTQYF.

This chain joins TRBV4-1 and TRBJ2-1, with 7 nucleotides matching TRBD2. This CDR3 spans 14 amino acids. V shed 3 bases, J shed 4 bases, and the junction held 3 bases outside the gene matches. Germline V gene lookup returns CDR1 MGHRA and CDR2 YSYEKL. CDR3 sequence (DNA): TGCGCCAGCAGCCAGGGGGGGAAATACAATGAGCAGTTCTTC. It encodes CASSQGGKYNEQFF.